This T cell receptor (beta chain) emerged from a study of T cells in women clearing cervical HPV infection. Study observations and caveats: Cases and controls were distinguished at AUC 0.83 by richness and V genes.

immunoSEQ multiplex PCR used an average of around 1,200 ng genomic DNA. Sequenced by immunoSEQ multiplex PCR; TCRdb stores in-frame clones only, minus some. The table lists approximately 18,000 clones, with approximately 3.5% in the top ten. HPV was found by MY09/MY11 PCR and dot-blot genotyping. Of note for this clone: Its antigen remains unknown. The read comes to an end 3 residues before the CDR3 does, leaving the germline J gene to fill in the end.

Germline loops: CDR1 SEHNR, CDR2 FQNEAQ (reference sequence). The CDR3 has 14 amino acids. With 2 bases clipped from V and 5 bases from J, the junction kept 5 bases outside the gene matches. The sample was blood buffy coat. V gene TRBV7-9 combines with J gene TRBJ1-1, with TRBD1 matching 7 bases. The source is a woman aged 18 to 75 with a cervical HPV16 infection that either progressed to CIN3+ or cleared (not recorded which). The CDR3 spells CASSLLSGGTEAFF. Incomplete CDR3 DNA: TGTGCCAGCAGCTTACTATCAGGGGGGACTGAA.